This TCR beta chain was sequenced for a study of T cells after posttransplantation cyclophosphamide. The CDR3 runs to 17 residues. Trimming took 3 bases from V and 0 from J, leaving 15 bases between them. CDR1 and CDR2 from the germline V gene are SGHDT and YYEEEE. Profiling relied on immunoSEQ multiplex PCR, and the TCRdb table lists in-frame clones only, not all of them. The sample yields around 37,000 clones, around 80% seen once. About this clone itself: Its target is not known.

A marrow graft followed busulfan-fludarabine conditioning, with cyclophosphamide on days +3 and +4. Study conclusions and caveats: Blood and skin or GI T cell repertoires showed limited TRB overlap. Donor CD8+ memory clones often dominated recipient blood repertoires at later times. After PTCy, TRB diversity resembled that of CNI/methotrexate controls.

The chain joins TRBV5-6 to TRBJ1-4, with D unclear. The specimen was CD4+ T cells sorted from blood, collected 1,700 to 2,000 days after a stem cell transplant with posttransplant cyclophosphamide. This receptor was identified in a female patient aged 35-55 years who received an allogeneic stem cell transplant from a related donor, was CMV-positive, and had no GVHD. Some T cells may be the graft donor's. The CDR3 region is CASSSAARMATNEKLFF. CDR3 in DNA: TGTGCCAGCAGCTCGGCCGCTAGGATGGCAACTAATGAAAAACTGTTTTTT.